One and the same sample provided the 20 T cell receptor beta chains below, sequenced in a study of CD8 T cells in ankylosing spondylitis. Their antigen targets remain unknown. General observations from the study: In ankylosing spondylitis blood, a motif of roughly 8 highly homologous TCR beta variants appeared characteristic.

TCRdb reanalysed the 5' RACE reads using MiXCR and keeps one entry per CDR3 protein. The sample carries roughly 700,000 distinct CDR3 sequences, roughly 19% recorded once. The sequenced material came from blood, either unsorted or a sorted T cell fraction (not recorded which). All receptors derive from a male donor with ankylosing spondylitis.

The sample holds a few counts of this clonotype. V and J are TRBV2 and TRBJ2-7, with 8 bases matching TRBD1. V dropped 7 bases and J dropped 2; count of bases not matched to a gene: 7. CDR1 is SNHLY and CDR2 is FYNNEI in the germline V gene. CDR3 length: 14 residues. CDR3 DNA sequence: TGTGCCAGCATCCCGGGACAGGCGCCCTACGAGCAGTACTTC. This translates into CASIPGQAPYEQYF.

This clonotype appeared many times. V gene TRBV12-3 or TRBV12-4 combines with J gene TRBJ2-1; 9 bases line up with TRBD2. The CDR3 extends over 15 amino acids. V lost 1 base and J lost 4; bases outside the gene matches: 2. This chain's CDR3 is CASSLGSGGYNEQFF. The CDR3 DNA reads TGTGCCAGCAGTTTAGGTAGCGGGGGATACAATGAGCAGTTCTTC.

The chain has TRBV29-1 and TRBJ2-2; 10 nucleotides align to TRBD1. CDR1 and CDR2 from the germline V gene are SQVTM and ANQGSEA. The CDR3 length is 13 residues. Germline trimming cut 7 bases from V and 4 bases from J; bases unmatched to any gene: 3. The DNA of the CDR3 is TGCAGCGCCGGGACAGGGGTCACCGGGGAGCTGTTTTTT. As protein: CSAGTGVTGELFF.

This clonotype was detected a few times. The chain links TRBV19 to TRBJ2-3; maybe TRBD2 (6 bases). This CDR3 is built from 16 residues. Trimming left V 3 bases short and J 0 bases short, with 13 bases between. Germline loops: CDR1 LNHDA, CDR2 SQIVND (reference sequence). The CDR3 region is CASSIVAGRSTDTQYF. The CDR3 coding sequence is TGTGCCAGTAGTATCGTTGCGGGGCGTAGCACAGATACGCAGTATTTT.

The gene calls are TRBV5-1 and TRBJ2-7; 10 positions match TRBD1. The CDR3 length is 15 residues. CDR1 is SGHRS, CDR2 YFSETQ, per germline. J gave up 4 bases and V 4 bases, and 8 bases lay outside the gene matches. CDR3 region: CASSPGTGAMYEQYF. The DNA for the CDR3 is TGCGCCAGCAGCCCCGGGACAGGGGCTATGTACGAGCAGTACTTC.

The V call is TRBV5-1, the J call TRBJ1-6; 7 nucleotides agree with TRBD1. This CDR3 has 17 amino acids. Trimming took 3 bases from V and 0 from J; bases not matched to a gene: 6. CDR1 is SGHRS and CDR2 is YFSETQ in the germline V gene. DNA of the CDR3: TGCGCCAGCAGCTCAGGACAGGAGAGCTCCTATAATTCACCCCTCCACTTT. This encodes CASSSGQESSYNSPLHF.

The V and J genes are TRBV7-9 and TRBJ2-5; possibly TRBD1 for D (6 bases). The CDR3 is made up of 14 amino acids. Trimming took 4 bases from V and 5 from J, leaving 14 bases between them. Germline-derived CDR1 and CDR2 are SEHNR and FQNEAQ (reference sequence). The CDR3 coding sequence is TGTGCCAGCAGCTCTTGGACAGTCAGGGAGACCCAGTACTTC. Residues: CASSSWTVRETQYF.

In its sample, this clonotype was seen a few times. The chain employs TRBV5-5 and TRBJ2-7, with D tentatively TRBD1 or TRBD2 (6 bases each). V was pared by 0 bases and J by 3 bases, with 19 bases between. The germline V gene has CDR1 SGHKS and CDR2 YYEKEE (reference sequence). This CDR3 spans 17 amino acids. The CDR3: CASSLGGAGISFYEQYF. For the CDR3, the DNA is TGTGCCAGCAGCTTGGGGGGGGCGGGAATTAGTTTCTACGAGCAGTACTTC.

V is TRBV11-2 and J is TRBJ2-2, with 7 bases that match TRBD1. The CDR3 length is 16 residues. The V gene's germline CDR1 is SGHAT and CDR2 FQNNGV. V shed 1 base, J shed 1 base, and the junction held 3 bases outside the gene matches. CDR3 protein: CASSLGTGKNTGELFF. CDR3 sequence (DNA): TGTGCCAGCAGCTTAGGGACAGGAAAGAACACCGGGGAGCTGTTTTTT.

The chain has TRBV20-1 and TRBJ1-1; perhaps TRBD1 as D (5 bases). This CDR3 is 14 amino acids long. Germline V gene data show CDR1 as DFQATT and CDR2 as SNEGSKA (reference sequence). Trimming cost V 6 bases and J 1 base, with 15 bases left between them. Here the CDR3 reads CSAPPAGTNTEAFF. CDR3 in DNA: TGCAGTGCCCCCCCGGCGGGGACGAACACTGAAGCTTTCTTT.

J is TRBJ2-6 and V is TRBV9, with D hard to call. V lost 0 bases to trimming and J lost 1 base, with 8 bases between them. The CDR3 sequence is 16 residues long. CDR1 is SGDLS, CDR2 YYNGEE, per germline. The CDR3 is CASSVGPDSGANVLTF. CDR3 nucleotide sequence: TGTGCCAGCAGCGTAGGTCCGGATTCTGGGGCCAACGTCCTGACTTTC. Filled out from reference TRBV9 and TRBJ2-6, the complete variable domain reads DSGVTQTPKHLITATGQRVTLRCSPRSGDLSVYWYQQSLDQGLQFLIQYYNGEERAKGNILERFSAQQFPDLHSELNLSSLELGDSALYFCASSVGPDSGANVLTFGAGSRLTVL.

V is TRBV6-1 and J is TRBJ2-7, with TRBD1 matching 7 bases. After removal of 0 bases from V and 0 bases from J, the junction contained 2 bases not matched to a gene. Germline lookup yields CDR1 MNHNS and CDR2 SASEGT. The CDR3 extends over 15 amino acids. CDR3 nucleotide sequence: TGTGCCAGCAGTGAAGCGCAGGGGGACTCCTACGAGCAGTACTTC. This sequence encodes CASSEAQGDSYEQYF.

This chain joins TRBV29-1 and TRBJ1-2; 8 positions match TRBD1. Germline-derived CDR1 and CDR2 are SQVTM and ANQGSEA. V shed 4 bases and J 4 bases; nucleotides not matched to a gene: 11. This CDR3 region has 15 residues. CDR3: CSVGPVATGGYGYTF. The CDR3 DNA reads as TGCAGCGTTGGCCCGGTCGCCACAGGGGGCTATGGCTACACCTTC. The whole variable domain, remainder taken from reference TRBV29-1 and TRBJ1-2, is SAVISQKPSRDICQRGTSLTIQCQVDSQVTMMFWYRQQPGQSLTLIATANQGSEATYESGFVIDKFPISRPNLTFSTLTVSNMSPEDSSIYLCSVGPVATGGYGYTFGSGTRLTVV.

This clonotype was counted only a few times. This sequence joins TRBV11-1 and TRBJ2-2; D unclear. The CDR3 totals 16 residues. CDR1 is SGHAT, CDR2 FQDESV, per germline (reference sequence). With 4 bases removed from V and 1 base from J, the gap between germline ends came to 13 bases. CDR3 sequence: CASSYYSSLNTGELFF. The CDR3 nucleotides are TGTGCCAGCAGCTATTACAGTTCCTTGAACACCGGGGAGCTGTTTTTT.

Here the CDR3 DNA reads TGCAGCGTTGAGGAGGGTTCGGGAGCAGGTTACAATGAGCAGTTCTTC. It yields the protein CSVEEGSGAGYNEQFF. The rearrangement joins TRBV29-1 to TRBJ2-1, with a weak D call TRBD2 (6 bases). CDR1 SQVTM and CDR2 ANQGSEA come from the germline V gene. V was cut by 3 bases and J by 4 bases, with 19 bases left in between. The CDR3 extends over 16 amino acids.

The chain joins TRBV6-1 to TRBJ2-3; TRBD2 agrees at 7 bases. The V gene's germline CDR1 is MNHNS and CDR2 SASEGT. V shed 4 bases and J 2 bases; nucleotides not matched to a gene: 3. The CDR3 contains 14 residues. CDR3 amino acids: CASSGGGTTDTQYF. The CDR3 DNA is TGTGCCAGCAGTGGGGGGGGGACCACAGATACGCAGTATTTT.

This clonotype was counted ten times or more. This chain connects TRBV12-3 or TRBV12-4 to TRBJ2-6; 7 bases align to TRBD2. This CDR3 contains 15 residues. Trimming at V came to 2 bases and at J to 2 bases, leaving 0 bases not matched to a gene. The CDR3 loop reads CASSLRGAGANVLTF. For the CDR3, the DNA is TGTGCCAGCAGTTTACGGGGGGCTGGGGCCAACGTCCTGACTTTC.

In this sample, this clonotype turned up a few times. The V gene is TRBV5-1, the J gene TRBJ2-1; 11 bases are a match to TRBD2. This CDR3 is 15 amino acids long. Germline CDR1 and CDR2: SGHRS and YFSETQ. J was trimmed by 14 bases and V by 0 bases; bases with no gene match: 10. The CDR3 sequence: CASSLVLAGVGFKFF. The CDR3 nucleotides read TGCGCCAGCAGCTTGGTACTAGCGGGAGTGGGGTTTAAGTTCTTC.

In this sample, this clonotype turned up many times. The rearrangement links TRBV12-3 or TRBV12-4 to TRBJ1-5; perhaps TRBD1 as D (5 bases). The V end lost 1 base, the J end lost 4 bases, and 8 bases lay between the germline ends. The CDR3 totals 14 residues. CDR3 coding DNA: TGTGCCAGCAGTTTAGGACAGACAAATCAGCCCCAGCATTTT. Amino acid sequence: CASSLGQTNQPQHF.

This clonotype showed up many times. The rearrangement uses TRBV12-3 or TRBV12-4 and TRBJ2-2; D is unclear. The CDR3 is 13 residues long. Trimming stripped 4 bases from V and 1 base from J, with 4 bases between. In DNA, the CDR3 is TGTGCCAGCAGTTCGATGAACACCGGGGAGCTGTTTTTT. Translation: CASSSMNTGELFF.